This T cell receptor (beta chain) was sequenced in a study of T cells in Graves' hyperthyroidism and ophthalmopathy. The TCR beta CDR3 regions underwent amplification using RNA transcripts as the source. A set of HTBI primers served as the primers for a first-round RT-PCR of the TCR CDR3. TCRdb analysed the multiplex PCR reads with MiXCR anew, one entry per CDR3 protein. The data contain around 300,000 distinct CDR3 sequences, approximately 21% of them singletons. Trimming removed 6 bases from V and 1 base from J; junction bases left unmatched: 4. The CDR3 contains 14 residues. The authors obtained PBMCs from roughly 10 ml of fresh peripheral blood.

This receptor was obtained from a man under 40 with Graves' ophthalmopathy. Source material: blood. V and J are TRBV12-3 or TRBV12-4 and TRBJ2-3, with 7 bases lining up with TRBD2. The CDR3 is CASSRGDGTDTQYF. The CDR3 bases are TGTGCCAGCAGCCGGGGGGACGGCACAGATACGCAGTATTTT.